The rows below give T cell receptor beta chains drawn from one sample of a study of blood T cells in healthy people across ages. TCRdb re-called the 5' RACE reads with MiXCR, one entry per CDR3 protein. The table records approximately 800,000 distinct CDR3 sequences, 56% of them present only once. Sequencing input: blood. The source of these receptors is a middle-aged man in good health. CDR3s include the opening cysteine and the closing phenylalanine or tryptophan. Each record gives: CDR3 length, V gene, J gene, D gene, clone size, CDR3 protein, CDR3 DNA. D genes are given only for firm matches. Expanded clones are given a class, and other clones once, few, many or no size at all.

CDR3 length: 15; V gene: TRBV11-2; J gene: TRBJ2-7; D gene: -; clone size: -; CDR3 protein: CASSSPWAPTYEQYF; CDR3 DNA: TGTGCCAGCAGCTCCCCTTGGGCCCCCACCTACGAGCAGTACTTC
CDR3 length: 17; V gene: TRBV7-9; J gene: TRBJ2-1; D gene: TRBD2; clone size: -; CDR3 protein: CASSSPGLARTYNEQFF; CDR3 DNA: TGTGCCAGCAGCTCTCCGGGACTAGCGAGAACGTACAATGAGCAGTTCTTC
CDR3 length: 17; V gene: TRBV28; J gene: TRBJ2-5; D gene: TRBD1; clone size: -; CDR3 protein: CASSLLGTGKFIETQYF; CDR3 DNA: TGTGCCAGCAGTTTACTCGGGACAGGGAAATTCATAGAGACCCAGTACTTC
CDR3 length: 14; V gene: TRBV30; J gene: TRBJ1-6; D gene: -; clone size: -; CDR3 protein: CAHHGGVGASPLHF; CDR3 DNA: TGTGCCCACCACGGGGGAGTGGGGGCTTCACCCCTCCACTTT
CDR3 length: 13; V gene: TRBV20-1; J gene: TRBJ2-3; D gene: -; clone size: -; CDR3 protein: CSGGIQHTDTQYF; CDR3 DNA: TGCAGTGGGGGGATCCAGCACACAGATACGCAGTATTTT
CDR3 length: 17; V gene: TRBV28; J gene: TRBJ1-5; D gene: TRBD1; clone size: -; CDR3 protein: CASSLPGQGQSNQPQHF; CDR3 DNA: TGTGCCAGCAGTTTACCGGGACAGGGTCAAAGCAATCAGCCCCAGCATTTT
CDR3 length: 16; V gene: TRBV2; J gene: TRBJ2-7; D gene: -; clone size: -; CDR3 protein: CASSGSSGSSYNEQYF; CDR3 DNA: TGTGCCAGCAGTGGCAGTAGCGGCTCCTCCTACAATGAGCAGTACTTC
CDR3 length: 18; V gene: TRBV7-2; J gene: TRBJ2-7; D gene: -; clone size: -; CDR3 protein: CASSLEMGPRTLQWEQYF; CDR3 DNA: TGTGCCAGCAGCTTAGAGATGGGTCCCCGGACTCTCCAGTGGGAGCAGTACTTC
CDR3 length: 14; V gene: TRBV20-1; J gene: TRBJ1-2; D gene: -; clone size: -; CDR3 protein: CSAEDALGSERYTF; CDR3 DNA: TGCAGTGCGGAGGACGCACTAGGTTCGGAGCGCTACACCTTC
CDR3 length: 17; V gene: TRBV24-1; J gene: TRBJ2-3; D gene: -; clone size: -; CDR3 protein: CATSDLNWDLSTDTQYF; CDR3 DNA: TGTGCCACCAGTGATTTGAACTGGGATCTCAGCACAGATACGCAGTATTTT
CDR3 length: 19; V gene: TRBV28; J gene: TRBJ2-5; D gene: TRBD2; clone size: -; CDR3 protein: CASSLSVLAGAVLVGTQYF; CDR3 DNA: TGTGCCAGCAGTTTATCGGTCCTAGCGGGGGCGGTTCTGGTTGGGACCCAGTACTTC
CDR3 length: 15; V gene: TRBV29-1; J gene: TRBJ2-3; D gene: TRBD2; clone size: -; CDR3 protein: CSVVGGAPSTDTQYF; CDR3 DNA: TGCAGCGTTGTCGGGGGGGCCCCTAGCACAGATACGCAGTATTTT
CDR3 length: 14; V gene: TRBV3-1; J gene: TRBJ2-5; D gene: -; clone size: -; CDR3 protein: CASTLLGTTETQYF; CDR3 DNA: TGTGCCAGCACCCTACTAGGAACGACGGAGACCCAGTACTTC
CDR3 length: 17; V gene: TRBV7-3; J gene: TRBJ2-5; D gene: TRBD2; clone size: -; CDR3 protein: CASSVTGTSGKSYGQYF; CDR3 DNA: TGTGCCAGCAGCGTAACCGGGACTAGCGGGAAATCCTACGGGCAGTACTTC
CDR3 length: 15; V gene: TRBV25-1; J gene: TRBJ2-5; D gene: -; clone size: -; CDR3 protein: CASSDWQLYQETQYF; CDR3 DNA: TGTGCCAGCAGTGATTGGCAGCTGTACCAAGAGACCCAGTACTTC
CDR3 length: 13; V gene: TRBV12-3/TRBV12-4; J gene: TRBJ2-5; D gene: -; clone size: once; CDR3 protein: CASSVTQGGEQYF; CDR3 DNA: TGTGCCAGCAGTGTTACACAGGGTGGAGAGCAGTACTTC
CDR3 length: 12; V gene: TRBV5-1; J gene: TRBJ2-3; D gene: -; clone size: few; CDR3 protein: CASSLTADTQYF; CDR3 DNA: TGCGCCAGCAGCTTGACAGCAGATACGCAGTATTTT
CDR3 length: 15; V gene: TRBV9; J gene: TRBJ2-3; D gene: -; clone size: -; CDR3 protein: CASSDGGARTDTQYF; CDR3 DNA: TGTGCCAGCAGCGACGGGGGCGCACGCACAGATACGCAGTATTTT
CDR3 length: 14; V gene: TRBV20-1; J gene: TRBJ1-2; D gene: -; clone size: few; CDR3 protein: CSAKRPGTDYGYTF; CDR3 DNA: TGCAGTGCTAAGAGACCGGGGACCGACTATGGCTACACCTTC
CDR3 length: 16; V gene: TRBV9; J gene: TRBJ2-1; D gene: -; clone size: -; CDR3 protein: CASSVTVRGTPNEQFF; CDR3 DNA: TGTGCCAGCAGCGTTACCGTTAGGGGGACCCCCAATGAGCAGTTCTTC
CDR3 length: 14; V gene: TRBV9; J gene: TRBJ2-7; D gene: TRBD1; clone size: few; CDR3 protein: CASSPGTGSGEQYF; CDR3 DNA: TGTGCCAGCAGCCCTGGGACAGGGAGTGGGGAGCAGTACTTC
CDR3 length: 13; V gene: TRBV5-5; J gene: TRBJ2-7; D gene: -; clone size: -; CDR3 protein: CASSLEPIYEQYF; CDR3 DNA: TGTGCCAGCAGCTTGGAACCGATCTACGAGCAGTACTTC
CDR3 length: 11; V gene: TRBV5-1; J gene: TRBJ2-7; D gene: -; clone size: -; CDR3 protein: CASSPWGEQYF; CDR3 DNA: TGCGCCAGCAGCCCTTGGGGGGAGCAGTACTTC
CDR3 length: 12; V gene: TRBV29-1; J gene: TRBJ2-1; D gene: TRBD2; clone size: -; CDR3 protein: CSVQTSDNEQFF; CDR3 DNA: TGCAGCGTTCAGACTAGCGACAATGAGCAGTTCTTC
CDR3 length: 13; V gene: TRBV6-6; J gene: TRBJ1-1; D gene: -; clone size: -; CDR3 protein: CASSYSRRDEAFF; CDR3 DNA: TGTGCCAGCAGTTACTCGCGGAGGGATGAAGCTTTCTTT
CDR3 length: 14; V gene: TRBV7-8; J gene: TRBJ2-1; D gene: TRBD2; clone size: -; CDR3 protein: CASTPTSGMNEQFF; CDR3 DNA: TGTGCCAGCACCCCGACTAGCGGGATGAATGAGCAGTTCTTC
CDR3 length: 15; V gene: TRBV5-1; J gene: TRBJ1-5; D gene: -; clone size: -; CDR3 protein: CASSPDAGAGQPQHF; CDR3 DNA: TGCGCCAGCAGCCCCGATGCGGGGGCCGGGCAGCCCCAGCATTTT
CDR3 length: 16; V gene: TRBV9; J gene: TRBJ1-1; D gene: -; clone size: -; CDR3 protein: CASSVGADLMNTEAFF; CDR3 DNA: TGTGCCAGCAGCGTAGGGGCAGATCTCATGAACACTGAAGCTTTCTTT
CDR3 length: 15; V gene: TRBV28; J gene: TRBJ2-3; D gene: -; clone size: -; CDR3 protein: CASSRWGGGTDTQYF; CDR3 DNA: TGTGCCAGCAGTAGGTGGGGGGGCGGCACAGATACGCAGTATTTT
CDR3 length: 15; V gene: TRBV9; J gene: TRBJ2-3; D gene: -; clone size: -; CDR3 protein: CASSVAAGRADTQYF; CDR3 DNA: TGTGCCAGCAGCGTAGCTGCAGGGCGGGCAGATACGCAGTATTTT
CDR3 length: 17; V gene: TRBV9; J gene: TRBJ1-4; D gene: -; clone size: once; CDR3 protein: CASSVGGLPLSGEKLFF; CDR3 DNA: TGTGCCAGCAGCGTTGGAGGACTTCCACTCTCGGGTGAAAAACTGTTTTTT
CDR3 length: 16; V gene: TRBV14; J gene: TRBJ2-2; D gene: -; clone size: -; CDR3 protein: CASSQDLGGFTGELFF; CDR3 DNA: TGTGCCAGCAGCCAAGATCTAGGGGGTTTCACCGGGGAGCTGTTTTTT
CDR3 length: 16; V gene: TRBV12-5; J gene: TRBJ1-1; D gene: -; clone size: -; CDR3 protein: CASGLSPRTENTEAFF; CDR3 DNA: TGTGCTAGTGGTTTATCCCCTCGGACAGAGAACACTGAAGCTTTCTTT
CDR3 length: 13; V gene: TRBV7-9; J gene: TRBJ1-2; D gene: -; clone size: -; CDR3 protein: CASSETASYGYTF; CDR3 DNA: TGTGCCAGCAGCGAGACAGCCTCATATGGCTACACCTTC
CDR3 length: 16; V gene: TRBV6-6; J gene: TRBJ2-6; D gene: -; clone size: few; CDR3 protein: CASSYYQGSGANVLTF; CDR3 DNA: TGTGCCAGCAGTTACTATCAGGGGTCCGGGGCCAACGTCCTGACTTTC
CDR3 length: 13; V gene: TRBV4-2; J gene: TRBJ2-3; D gene: TRBD1; clone size: -; CDR3 protein: CASSRTGADTQYF; CDR3 DNA: TGTGCCAGCAGCCGAACAGGGGCGGATACGCAGTATTTT
CDR3 length: 15; V gene: TRBV5-1; J gene: TRBJ1-2; D gene: -; clone size: few; CDR3 protein: CASSLAEGSGHGYTF; CDR3 DNA: TGCGCCAGCAGCTTGGCCGAGGGCAGCGGCCATGGCTACACCTTC
CDR3 length: 16; V gene: TRBV7-6; J gene: TRBJ2-5; D gene: TRBD2; clone size: -; CDR3 protein: CASSFFAGGLVETQYF; CDR3 DNA: TGTGCCAGCAGCTTTTTCGCGGGGGGGCTGGTTGAGACCCAGTACTTC
CDR3 length: 18; V gene: TRBV6-5; J gene: TRBJ1-2; D gene: TRBD1; clone size: -; CDR3 protein: CASSYSRTGGAKNYGYTF; CDR3 DNA: TGTGCCAGCAGTTACTCGAGGACAGGGGGCGCGAAGAACTATGGCTACACCTTC
CDR3 length: 14; V gene: TRBV12-3/TRBV12-4; J gene: TRBJ2-5; D gene: -; clone size: -; CDR3 protein: CASSNTGLAETQYF; CDR3 DNA: TGTGCCAGCAGCAATACGGGGCTAGCCGAGACCCAGTACTTC
CDR3 length: 17; V gene: TRBV11-1; J gene: TRBJ2-7; D gene: TRBD2; clone size: once; CDR3 protein: CASSFGIGNSGTYEQYF; CDR3 DNA: TGTGCCAGCAGCTTCGGGATCGGTAATAGCGGGACCTACGAGCAGTACTTC
CDR3 length: 14; V gene: TRBV7-2; J gene: TRBJ2-7; D gene: -; clone size: few; CDR3 protein: CASSLGTSTSEQYF; CDR3 DNA: TGTGCCAGCAGCTTAGGTACCTCCACGTCCGAGCAGTACTTC
CDR3 length: 15; V gene: TRBV27; J gene: TRBJ2-7; D gene: TRBD1; clone size: -; CDR3 protein: CASSLVTGGRNEQYF; CDR3 DNA: TGTGCCAGCAGTTTAGTCACAGGGGGAAGGAACGAGCAGTACTTC
CDR3 length: 13; V gene: TRBV12-3/TRBV12-4; J gene: TRBJ2-1; D gene: -; clone size: -; CDR3 protein: CASSLQGLHEQFF; CDR3 DNA: TGTGCCAGCAGCTTACAGGGATTGCATGAGCAGTTCTTC
CDR3 length: 13; V gene: TRBV20-1; J gene: TRBJ2-7; D gene: -; clone size: -; CDR3 protein: CSAGRGSSYEQYF; CDR3 DNA: TGCAGTGCGGGACGGGGGAGCTCCTACGAGCAGTACTTC
CDR3 length: 15; V gene: TRBV28; J gene: TRBJ2-3; D gene: -; clone size: few; CDR3 protein: CASSLGLLGTDTQYF; CDR3 DNA: TGTGCCAGCAGTTTGGGACTCTTAGGCACAGATACGCAGTATTTT